This TCR beta chain stems from a study of identical twins. The study, taken as a whole, reports: Models underestimated out-of-frame TCR alpha sharing in monozygotic twins.

All of the donors were Caucasians in good health. The CDR3 spans 14 residues. Germline lookup yields CDR1 GTSNPN and CDR2 SVGIG (reference sequence). V was clipped by 0 bases and J by 4 bases, with 12 bases between them. TCRdb analysed the 5' RACE reads with MiXCR anew, one entry per CDR3 protein. The sample has approximately 230,000 distinct CDR3 sequences; 11% to 15% are singletons. A note on this clonotype: Its specificity is not known.

The specimen sequenced was memory (CD45RO+) T cells sorted from blood. V usage is TRBV30 and J usage is TRBJ1-2; possible D gene TRBD1, 5 bases. The origin of this receptor is a young woman in good health. CDR3 DNA: TGTGCCTGGAGTGTCGGGGGGACCGCCTATGGCTACACCTTC. It is translated as CAWSVGGTAYGYTF.